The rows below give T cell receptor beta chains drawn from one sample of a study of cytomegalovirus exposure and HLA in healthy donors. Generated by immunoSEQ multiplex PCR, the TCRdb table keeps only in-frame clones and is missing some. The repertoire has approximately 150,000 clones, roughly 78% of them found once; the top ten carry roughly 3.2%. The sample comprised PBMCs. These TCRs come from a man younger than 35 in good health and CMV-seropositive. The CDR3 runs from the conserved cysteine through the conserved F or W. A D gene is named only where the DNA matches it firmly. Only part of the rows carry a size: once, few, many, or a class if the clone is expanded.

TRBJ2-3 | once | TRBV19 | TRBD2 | CASSVLAGGVDTQYF | TGTGCCAGTAGTGTTCTAGCGGGAGGTGTAGATACGCAGTATTTT
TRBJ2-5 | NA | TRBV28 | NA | CASSPGGGETQYF | TGTGCCAGCAGTCCAGGAGGCGGGGAGACCCAGTACTTC
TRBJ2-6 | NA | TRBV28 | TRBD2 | CASRKEGGVTGANVLTF | TGTGCCAGCAGGAAGGAGGGAGGGGTAACTGGGGCCAACGTCCTGACTTTC
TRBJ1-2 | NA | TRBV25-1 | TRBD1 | CASSECGRGICGYTF | TGTGCCAGCAGTGAATGTGGCAGGGGGATATGTGGCTACACCTTC
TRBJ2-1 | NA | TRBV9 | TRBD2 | CASTTGGLAGEDRFF | TGTGCCAGCACTACGGGGGGACTAGCGGGAGAAGATAGATTCTTC
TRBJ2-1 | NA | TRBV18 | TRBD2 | CASSPGTSSYEQFF | TGTGCCAGCTCACCAGGGACTAGTTCGTATGAGCAGTTCTTC
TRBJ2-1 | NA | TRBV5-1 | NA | CASSLSTDNEQFF | TGCGCCAGCAGCTTGTCTACAGACAATGAGCAGTTCTTC
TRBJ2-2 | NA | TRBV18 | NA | CASSPYGSETGELFF | TGTGCCAGCTCACCATACGGGAGTGAAACCGGGGAGCTGTTTTTT
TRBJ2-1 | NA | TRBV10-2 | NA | CASSGDKTRYNEQFF | TGCGCCAGCAGTGGCGACAAAACCAGATACAATGAGCAGTTCTTC
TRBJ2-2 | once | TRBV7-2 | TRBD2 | CASSLGGLAGLNTGELFF | TGTGCCAGCAGCTTAGGCGGGCTAGCGGGATTGAACACCGGGGAGCTGTTTTTT
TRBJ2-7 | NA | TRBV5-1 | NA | CASSSQGYEQYF | TGCGCCAGCAGCTCTCAGGGCTACGAGCAGTACTTC
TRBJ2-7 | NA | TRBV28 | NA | CASQRDTYEQYF | TGTGCCAGTCAGCGGGACACCTACGAGCAGTACTTC
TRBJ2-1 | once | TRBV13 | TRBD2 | CASSTRLAGSSYNEQFF | TGTGCCAGCAGCACTCGACTAGCAGGTTCGTCCTACAATGAGCAGTTCTTC
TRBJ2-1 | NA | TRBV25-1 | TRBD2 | CASSEVTSGNEQFF | TGTGCCAGCAGTGAAGTGACTAGCGGTAATGAGCAGTTCTTC
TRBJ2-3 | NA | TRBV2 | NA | CASSFAGTSVYTQYF | TGTGCCAGCAGTTTCGCGGGAACTTCCGTTTATACGCAGTATTTT
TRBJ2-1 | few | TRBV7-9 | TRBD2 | CASSGGRVGSYNEQFF | TGTGCCAGCAGTGGGGGGAGGGTCGGGTCCTACAATGAGCAGTTCTTC
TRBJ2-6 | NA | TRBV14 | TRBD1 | CASSQRGQGALPGANVLTF | TGTGCCAGCAGCCAACGTGGACAGGGGGCGCTCCCTGGGGCCAACGTCCTGACTTTC
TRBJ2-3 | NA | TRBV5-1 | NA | CASSYSAGTDTQYF | TGCGCCAGCAGTTATTCGGCGGGCACAGATACGCAGTATTTT
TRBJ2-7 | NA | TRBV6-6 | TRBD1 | CASSSGTESSYEQYF | TGTGCCAGCAGTTCCGGGACAGAGAGCTCCTACGAGCAGTACTTC
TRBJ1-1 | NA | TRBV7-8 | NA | CASSRPWRGNTEAFF | TGTGCCAGCAGCCGACCGTGGAGGGGAAACACTGAAGCTTTCTTT
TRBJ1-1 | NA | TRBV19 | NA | CASSMAGHTEAFF | TGTGCCAGTAGTATGGCAGGGCACACTGAAGCTTTCTTT